The 20 T cell receptor beta chains below were found in one sample sequenced in a study of a mutant IDH1 vaccine in newly diagnosed glioma (dated by TCRdb to about 2021). The method behind the library was the immunoSEQ multiplex PCR assay. Entries here come from immuneACCESS through TCRdb and include only in-frame sequences with V and J called. Some clones fail to appear in such tables; in the studies checked, an unresolved V gene covers under half of the shortfall, and the cause of the remainder is unknown. This sample has about 27,000 clones in its table, and 60% to 80% of those were observed once. The ten largest account for about 8.4% of the sample. The antigens these receptors bind are not known. The sample's time point label, decoded: week 5, during vaccination. Every vaccine dose consisted of 300 ug of a 20-mer mutant IDH1 peptide in Montanide, administered subcutaneously together with topical imiquimod.

The source material was PBMCs, sampled from a glioma patient whose treatment included an IDH1 peptide vaccine. These receptors originate from a man aged 35 to 55 with glioma.

The V and J genes are TRBV19 and TRBJ2-3, with D unresolved. Germline values: CDR1 LNHDA, CDR2 SQIVND (reference sequence). Trimming pared 5 bases from V and 1 base from J, leaving 13 bases between. The CDR3 length is 15 residues. CDR3 nucleotides: TGTGCCAGTAGTCCGTCTGCAATCGGCACAGATACGCAGTATTTT. The encoded protein is CASSPSAIGTDTQYF.

The V call is TRBV30, the J call TRBJ2-7, with D unclear. V was pared by 0 bases and J by 6 bases, with 12 bases between. The CDR3 runs to 13 residues. Germline V gene sequence: CDR1 GTSNPN, CDR2 SVGIG (reference sequence). Here the CDR3 DNA reads TGTGCCTGGAGTGTGTTGGGTACCTCCGAGCAGTACGTC. Its translation is CAWSVLGTSEQYV.

This clone was counted between two and nine times. This chain joins TRBV30 and TRBJ1-1, with D perhaps matching TRBD1 (6 bases). Germline-derived CDR1 and CDR2 are GTSNPN and SVGIG (reference sequence). With 2 bases removed from V and 4 bases from J, the gap between germline ends came to 14 bases. The CDR3 loop spans 14 amino acids. The CDR3, as DNA: TGTGCCTGGAGTTTAGGGGGAACGAGCACTGAAGCTTTCTTT. This codes for CAWSLGGTSTEAFF.

V gene TRBV19 combines with J gene TRBJ1-4; 7 bases fit TRBD1. Germline V gene lookup returns CDR1 LNHDA and CDR2 SQIVND (reference sequence). The CDR3 length is 15 residues. The V and J ends lost 5 bases and 5 bases, in that order; junction bases with no gene match: 8. CDR3 DNA: TGTGCCAGTAGTCCCTCGACAGGGAACAATGAAAAACTGTTTTTT. Protein product: CASSPSTGNNEKLFF.

V and J are TRBV29-1 and TRBJ2-1; perhaps TRBD2 as D (6 bases). V lost 0 bases, J lost 3 bases, and 18 bases lay in between. The CDR3 is made up of 17 amino acids. Germline lookup yields CDR1 SQVTM and CDR2 ANQGSEA. Here the CDR3 reads CSVEEVGGERVYNEQFF. CDR3 DNA: TGCAGCGTTGAAGAAGTGGGAGGCGAGCGGGTCTACAATGAGCAGTTCTTC.

This clone showed up just once. V usage is TRBV7-9 and J usage is TRBJ2-5; D is unresolved. The J call could be wrong; TRBJ2-7 is a better fit for the DNA end. Per germline, CDR1 SEHNR and CDR2 FQNEAQ (reference sequence). CDR3 length: 14 residues. This CDR3 is CASSFREASYEQYF. The CDR3, as DNA: TGTGCCAGCAGCTTCCGAGAGGCCTCCTACGAGCAGTACTTC.

This chain uses TRBV5-1 with TRBJ2-2, with TRBD1 as a possible D gene (6 bases). From germline, CDR1 is SGHRS and CDR2 YFSETQ. V lost 8 bases and J 1 base, leaving 18 bases between the germline ends. This CDR3 contains 16 residues. DNA of the CDR3: TGCGCCAGTGTTCAGGGGTCCAGGAGGAACACCGGGGAGCTGTTTTTT. Its protein product is CASVQGSRRNTGELFF.

This clone is medium-sized. The chain links TRBV29-1 to TRBJ2-3; 9 positions agree with TRBD1. Germline V gives CDR1 SQVTM, CDR2 ANQGSEA. The CDR3 sequence is 14 residues long. V was clipped by 7 bases and J by 1 base; unmatched bases: 6. CDR3 in amino acids: CSAVRDRGTDTQYF. The CDR3 DNA reads as TGCAGCGCAGTCCGGGACAGGGGCACAGATACGCAGTATTTT.

V usage is TRBV10-1 and J usage is TRBJ2-2; 8 nucleotides match TRBD1. CDR1 and CDR2 from the germline V gene are WNHNN and SYGVQD (reference sequence). The CDR3 contains 14 residues. The trim removed 2 bases at V and 5 bases at J, leaving 1 base unmatched. CDR3 nucleotide sequence: TGCGCCAGCAGTGAGGGGACAGGAACCGGGGAGCTGTTTTTT. Translation: CASSEGTGTGELFF.

The chain's CDR3 is CASSQGLQGPTADTQYF. CDR3 nucleotide sequence: TGCGCCAGCAGCCAAGGGTTACAGGGGCCCACGGCCGATACGCAGTATTTT. This chain links TRBV4-1 with TRBJ2-3, with 7 bases identical to TRBD1. The junction had 13 bases not matched to a gene; V was cut back by 1 base and J by 6 bases. This CDR3 is built from 17 residues. Germline V gives CDR1 MGHRA, CDR2 YSYEKL.

The rearrangement links TRBV7-2 to TRBJ1-4; D is uncertain. V lost 3 bases and J lost 7, with 9 bases in between. The CDR3 runs 13 residues. Germline loops: CDR1 SGHTA, CDR2 FQGNSA. DNA for the CDR3: TGTGCCAGCAGCTTGGATCCTTTTGAAAAACTGTTTTTT. Translating it yields CASSLDPFEKLFF.

The chain links TRBV18 to TRBJ1-2, with 9 positions matching TRBD1. CDR1 and CDR2 (germline): KGHSH, LQKENI. The CDR3 covers 12 residues. Trimming took 4 bases from V and 6 from J; bases not matched to a gene: 0. The CDR3 DNA follows: TGTGCCAGCTCACGACAGGGGGATGGCTACACCTTC. As protein: CASSRQGDGYTF.

This chain joins TRBV6-6 and TRBJ2-1; D is perhaps TRBD1 (6 bases). Germline CDR1 reads MNHNY; CDR2 reads SVGAGI (reference sequence). The V and J ends lost 6 bases and 8 bases respectively, with 14 bases between them. The CDR3 loop spans 13 amino acids. CDR3 DNA sequence: TGTGCCAGCAGCCGCGGACAGCTGGATGAGCAGTTCTTC. Translation gives CASSRGQLDEQFF.

This rearrangement joins TRBV11-3 to TRBJ2-2, with TRBD1 matching over 7 bases. The CDR3 spans 15 residues. Germline V gene data show CDR1 as SGHNT and CDR2 as YENEEA. The ends lost 6 bases at V and 3 bases at J; junction bases unmatched: 7. CDR3 protein: CASSYGTADTGELFF. CDR3 bases: TGTGCCAGCAGTTACGGGACAGCGGACACCGGGGAGCTGTTTTTT.

The chain joins TRBV13 to TRBJ2-2; the D is unclear. In germline, CDR1 is PRHDT, CDR2 FYEKMQ (reference sequence). Trimming pared 6 bases from V and 0 bases from J, leaving 5 bases between. This CDR3 is built from 13 residues. The CDR3 coding sequence is TGTGCCAGCAGGTTCCCGAACACCGGGGAGCTGTTTTTT. It encodes CASRFPNTGELFF. The full variable domain, its missing parts supplied by reference TRBV13 and TRBJ2-2, is AAGVIQSPRHLIKEKRETATLKCYPIPRHDTVYWYQQGPGQDPQFLISFYEKMQSDKGSIPDRFSAQQFSDYHSELNMSSLELGDSALYFCASRFPNTGELFFGEGSRLTVL.

V and J are TRBV10-3 and TRBJ1-5; D is uncertain. The CDR3 consists of 12 residues. With 2 bases removed from V and 7 bases from J, the gap between germline ends came to 6 bases. The V gene's germline CDR1 is ENHRY and CDR2 SYGVKD. The CDR3 bases are TGTGCCATCAGTGAGGTTGGCCAGCCCCAGCATTTT. Translation gives CAISEVGQPQHF.

The chain couples TRBV10-3 to TRBJ1-2, with 10 bases fitting TRBD1. J lost 6 bases, V lost 5 bases, and 15 bases had no gene match. Per the germline V gene, CDR1 is ENHRY and CDR2 is SYGVKD. The CDR3 has 17 amino acids. CDR3 loop: CAISPIPRDRGLDGYTF. The CDR3 DNA reads TGTGCCATCAGTCCTATACCCCGGGACAGGGGACTTGATGGCTACACCTTC.

This clone is a singleton in its sample. The rearrangement joins TRBV5-1 to TRBJ1-2; no reliable D call. The CDR3 length is 15 residues. V shed 0 bases and J shed 4 bases, with 13 bases lying between them. Germline values: CDR1 SGHRS, CDR2 YFSETQ. Here the CDR3 DNA reads TGCGCCAGCAGCTTGGCTCCAGGCGCCTCCTATGGCTACACCTTC. Translated: CASSLAPGASYGYTF.

The V call is TRBV5-6, the J call TRBJ2-1; 9 bases match TRBD2. The CDR3 sequence is 16 residues long. Germline-derived CDR1 and CDR2 are SGHDT and YYEEEE. V lost 6 bases and J lost 4; bases outside the gene matches: 11. CDR3 protein: CASIKRASGTYNEQFF. CDR3 coding DNA: TGTGCCAGCATCAAGCGGGCTAGCGGGACATACAATGAGCAGTTCTTC.

This rearrangement joins TRBV6-4 to TRBJ2-1, with D perhaps matching TRBD1 or TRBD2 (6 bases each). V was shortened by 4 bases and J by 6 bases, with 16 bases between the two germline ends. Germline CDR1 reads MRHNA; CDR2 reads SNTAGT. This CDR3 has 15 amino acids. The CDR3 DNA follows: TGTGCCAGCAGTGTTCGGGGGCTGGAATCCAATGAGCAGTTCTTC. This encodes CASSVRGLESNEQFF.